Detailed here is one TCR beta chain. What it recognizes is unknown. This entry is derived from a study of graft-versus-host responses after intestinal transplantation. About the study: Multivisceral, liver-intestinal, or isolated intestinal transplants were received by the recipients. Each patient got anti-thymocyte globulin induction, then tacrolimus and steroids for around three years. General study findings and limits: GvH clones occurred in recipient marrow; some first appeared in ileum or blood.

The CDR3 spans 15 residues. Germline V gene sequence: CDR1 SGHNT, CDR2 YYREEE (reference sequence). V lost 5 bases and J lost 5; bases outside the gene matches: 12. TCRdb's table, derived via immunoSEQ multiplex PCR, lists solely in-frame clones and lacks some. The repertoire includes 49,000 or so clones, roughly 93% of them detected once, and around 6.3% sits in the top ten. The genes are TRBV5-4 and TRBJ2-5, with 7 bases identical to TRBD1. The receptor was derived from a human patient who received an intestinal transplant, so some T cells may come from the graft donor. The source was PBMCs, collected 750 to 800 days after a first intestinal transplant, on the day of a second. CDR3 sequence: CASRRGTEGLETQYF. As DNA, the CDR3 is TGTGCCAGCAGGAGGGGGACAGAAGGTCTTGAGACCCAGTACTTC. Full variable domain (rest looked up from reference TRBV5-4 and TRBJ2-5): ETGVTQSPTHLIKTRGQQVTLRCSSQSGHNTVSWYQQALGQGPQFIFQYYREEENGRGNFPPRFSGLQFPNYSSELNVNALELDDSALYLCASRRGTEGLETQYFGPGTRLLVL.